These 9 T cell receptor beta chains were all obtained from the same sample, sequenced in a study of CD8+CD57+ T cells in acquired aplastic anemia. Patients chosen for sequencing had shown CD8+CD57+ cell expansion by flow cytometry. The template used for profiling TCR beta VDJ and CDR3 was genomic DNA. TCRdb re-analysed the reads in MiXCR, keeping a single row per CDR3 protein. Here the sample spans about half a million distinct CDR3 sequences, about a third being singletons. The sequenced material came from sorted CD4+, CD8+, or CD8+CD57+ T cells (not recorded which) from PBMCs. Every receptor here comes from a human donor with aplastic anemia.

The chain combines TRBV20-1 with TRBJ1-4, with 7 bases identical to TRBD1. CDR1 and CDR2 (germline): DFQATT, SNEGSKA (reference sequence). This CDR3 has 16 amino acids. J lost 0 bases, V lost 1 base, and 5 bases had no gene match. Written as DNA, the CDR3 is TGCAGTGCTAGAGGCGACAGGGAAGCAACTAATGAAAAACTGTTTTTT. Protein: CSARGDREATNEKLFF.

The CDR3 DNA is TGTGCCAGCAGCTACATCCGGGGTAGCGGGAGGCTGAATGAGCAGTTCTTC. Its protein is CASSYIRGSGRLNEQFF. The rearrangement links TRBV11-2 to TRBJ2-1; 10 bases are a match to TRBD2. After removal of 4 bases from V and 7 bases from J, the junction contained 13 bases not matched to a gene. In germline, CDR1 is SGHAT, CDR2 FQNNGV. The CDR3 covers 17 residues.

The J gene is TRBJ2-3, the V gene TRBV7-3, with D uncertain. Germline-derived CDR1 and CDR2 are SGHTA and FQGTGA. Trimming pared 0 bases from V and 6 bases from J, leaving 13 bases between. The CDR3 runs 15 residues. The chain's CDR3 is CASSLTLGRSDTQYF. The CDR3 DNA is TGTGCCAGCAGCTTAACGCTTGGTAGGAGTGATACGCAGTATTTT.

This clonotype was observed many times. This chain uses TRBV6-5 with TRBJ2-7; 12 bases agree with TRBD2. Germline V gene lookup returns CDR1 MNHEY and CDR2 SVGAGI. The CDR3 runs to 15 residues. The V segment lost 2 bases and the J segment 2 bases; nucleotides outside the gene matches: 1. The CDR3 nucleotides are TGTGCCAGCAGTTACGGACTAGCGGGGACCTACGAGCAGTACTTC. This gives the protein CASSYGLAGTYEQYF.

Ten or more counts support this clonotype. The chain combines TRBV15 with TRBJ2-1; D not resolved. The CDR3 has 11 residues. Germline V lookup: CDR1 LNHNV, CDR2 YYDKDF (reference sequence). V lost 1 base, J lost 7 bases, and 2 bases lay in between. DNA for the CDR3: TGTGCCACCAGCAGAGTGAATGAGCAGTTCTTC. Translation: CATSRVNEQFF.

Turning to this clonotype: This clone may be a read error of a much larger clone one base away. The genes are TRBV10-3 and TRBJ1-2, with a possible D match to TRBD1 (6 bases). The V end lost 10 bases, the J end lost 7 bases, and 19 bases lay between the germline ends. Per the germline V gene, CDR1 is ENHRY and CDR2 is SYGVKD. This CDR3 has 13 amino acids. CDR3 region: CASRPRGASGYTF. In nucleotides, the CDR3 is TGTGCCAGCAGGCCCCGGGGGGCGAGTGGCTACACCTTC.

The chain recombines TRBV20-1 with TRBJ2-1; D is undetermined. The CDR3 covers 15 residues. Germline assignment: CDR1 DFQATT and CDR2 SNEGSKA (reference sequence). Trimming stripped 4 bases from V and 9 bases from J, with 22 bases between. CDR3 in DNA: TGCAGTGCTACAACTGGCGGCACGGTGGTCAGTGAGCAGTTCTTC. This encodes CSATTGGTVVSEQFF.

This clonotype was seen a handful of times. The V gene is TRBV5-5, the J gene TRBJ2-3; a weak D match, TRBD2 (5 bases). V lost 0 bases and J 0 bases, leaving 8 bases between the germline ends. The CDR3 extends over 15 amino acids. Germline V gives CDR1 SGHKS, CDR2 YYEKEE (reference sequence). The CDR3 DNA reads TGTGCCAGCAGCTTGGTAGCGTCGAGCACAGATACGCAGTATTTT. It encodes CASSLVASSTDTQYF.

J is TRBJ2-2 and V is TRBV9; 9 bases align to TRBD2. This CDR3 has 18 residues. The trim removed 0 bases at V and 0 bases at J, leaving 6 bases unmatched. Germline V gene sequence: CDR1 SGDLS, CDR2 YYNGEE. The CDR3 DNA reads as TGTGCCAGCAGCGTAGTCCCTAGCGGGGAGACGAACACCGGGGAGCTGTTTTTT. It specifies CASSVVPSGETNTGELFF.